The 13 T cell receptor beta chains below all came from one sample that was sequenced in a study of CD8 T cells in ankylosing spondylitis (dated by TCRdb to 2017 to 2019). Receptors were amplified or captured by 5' RACE. The data were produced on an Illumina HiSeq 2500. TCRdb ran its own pipeline on the public reads, namely fastp trimming at Q25 and MiXCR clone calling, and kept in-frame beta chains. Entries are consolidated by CDR3 protein sequence, retaining the most common genes and DNA. This sample lists about 270,000 distinct CDR3 sequences; under 35% were detected once. Around 4% of the sample is taken by the ten largest. Specimen: blood, either unsorted or a sorted T cell fraction (not recorded which). The source is a male donor with ankylosing spondylitis or in good health (not recorded which).

The sample holds a few counts of this clonotype. V gene TRBV12-3 or TRBV12-4 combines with J gene TRBJ2-3; D perhaps matches TRBD2 (5 bases). The CDR3 covers 13 residues. Trimming cost V 7 bases and J 3 bases, with 11 bases left between them. CDR3 loop: CASTLRRTDTQYF. CDR3 nucleotide sequence: TGTGCCAGCACTCTTCGGAGGACAGATACGCAGTATTTT.

The chain uses TRBV6-4 and TRBJ1-5; D gene unclear. Looked up from germline, CDR1 is MRHNA and CDR2 is SNTAGT. CDR3 length: 16 residues. Deletions cut 0 bases from V and 3 bases from J, with 12 bases between. CDR3 nucleotides: TGTGCCAGCAGTGACTCGAGTAGGCAGAACAATCAGCCCCAGCATTTT. Translated: CASSDSSRQNNQPQHF.

The V gene is TRBV12-3 or TRBV12-4, the J gene TRBJ2-3; D unclear. CDR3 length: 13 residues. V was trimmed by 5 bases and J by 1 base, leaving 7 bases between them. The CDR3 nucleotides read TGTGCCAGCAGTCCCTTTGGCACAGATACGCAGTATTTT. As protein: CASSPFGTDTQYF.

This clonotype was detected only a few times. The chain couples TRBV20-1 to TRBJ1-5, with D maybe TRBD1 (6 bases). V was cut by 0 bases and J by 4 bases, with 13 bases left in between. The CDR3 contains 15 residues. CDR1 is DFQATT, CDR2 SNEGSKA, per germline (reference sequence). The CDR3 nucleotides read TGCAGTGCTAGAGATGTGAGGGGGGAAAATCAGCCCCAGCATTTT. This gives the protein CSARDVRGENQPQHF.

This clonotype appeared a few times. This chain uses TRBV3-1 with TRBJ1-1; D is unclear. The CDR3 spans 14 residues. Trimming left V 1 base short and J 1 base short, with 7 bases between. The germline V gene encodes CDR1 LGHDT and CDR2 YNNKEL (reference sequence). This CDR3 is CASSQASTNTEAFF. In DNA, the CDR3 is TGTGCCAGCAGCCAAGCTAGCACGAACACTGAAGCTTTCTTT. Together with reference TRBV3-1 and TRBJ1-1, the CDR3 gives the full variable domain: DTAVSQTPKYLVTQMGNDKSIKCEQNLGHDTMYWYKQDSKKFLKIMFSYNNKELIINETVPNRFSPKSPDKAHLNLHINSLELGDSAVYFCASSQASTNTEAFFGQGTRLTVV.

This sequence joins TRBV5-5 and TRBJ2-3; 8 bases are shared with TRBD2. V was pared by 0 bases and J by 1 base, with 7 bases of the junction left unmatched. Germline V gene data show CDR1 as SGHKS and CDR2 as YYEKEE (reference sequence). The CDR3 has 17 amino acids. The CDR3 reads CASSLAPGLAGTDTQYF. CDR3 nucleotide sequence: TGTGCCAGCAGCTTGGCCCCTGGACTAGCCGGCACAGATACGCAGTATTTT. Supplemented by reference TRBV5-5 and TRBJ2-3, the full variable domain reads DAGVTQSPTHLIKTRGQQVTLRCSPISGHKSVSWYQQVLGQGPQFIFQYYEKEERGRGNFPDRFSARQFPNYSSELNVNALLLGDSALYLCASSLAPGLAGTDTQYFGPGTRLTVL.

The table lists this clonotype with a count of one. The J gene is TRBJ2-3, the V gene TRBV5-5; no clear D gene. Trimming pared 3 bases from V and 4 bases from J, leaving 9 bases between. CDR1 SGHKS and CDR2 YYEKEE come from the germline V gene (reference sequence). The CDR3 is 13 residues long. The chain's CDR3 is CASSSDLADTQYF. The DNA of the CDR3 is TGTGCCAGCAGCTCGGACCTCGCAGATACGCAGTATTTT.

The J gene is TRBJ2-1, the V gene TRBV6-5; D is unresolved. Germline loops: CDR1 MNHEY, CDR2 SVGAGI. The CDR3 totals 13 residues. Trimming shortened V by 3 bases and J by 3 bases, and 6 bases separated the two germline ends. CDR3 residues: CASSYDNYNEQFF. The DNA of the CDR3 is TGTGCCAGCAGTTATGACAACTACAATGAGCAGTTCTTC.

Here the CDR3 reads CSASKINTGELFF. CDR3 nucleotide sequence: TGCAGTGCTAGTAAGATAAATACCGGGGAGCTGTTTTTT. The chain couples TRBV20-1 to TRBJ2-2, with D uncertain. Germline V CDR1 and CDR2: DFQATT, SNEGSKA (reference sequence). The CDR3 contains 13 residues. Trimming removed 3 bases from V and 5 bases from J, with 10 bases in between.

The chain recombines TRBV10-3 with TRBJ2-2; D not certain. Trimming shortened V by 7 bases and J by 1 base, and 10 bases separated the two germline ends. Germline loops: CDR1 ENHRY, CDR2 SYGVKD. The CDR3 runs to 14 residues. In DNA, the CDR3 is TGTGCCATCAAGACTGCCCTGAACACCGGGGAGCTGTTTTTT. It specifies CAIKTALNTGELFF.

This clonotype appeared a few times. J is TRBJ2-7 and V is TRBV27; D may be TRBD1 (5 bases). CDR3 length equals 13 residues. V shed 2 bases and J shed 6 bases, with 11 bases lying between them. From germline, CDR1 is MNHEY and CDR2 SMNVEV (reference sequence). The CDR3 loop is CASSLGAGLEQYF. The CDR3 bases are TGTGCCAGCAGTTTAGGGGCAGGGCTCGAGCAGTACTTC.

The rearrangement uses TRBV7-9 and TRBJ1-4; D unclear. The CDR3 extends over 13 amino acids. Germline V gene data show CDR1 as SEHNR and CDR2 as FQNEAQ (reference sequence). V lost 6 bases, J lost 8 bases, and 13 bases lay in between. CDR3 DNA: TGTGCCAGCAGACACATACGAGACGAAAAACTGTTTTTT. Protein sequence: CASRHIRDEKLFF.

The chain links TRBV12-3 or TRBV12-4 to TRBJ2-7; 8 bases line up with TRBD1. The V and J ends lost 4 bases and 3 bases, in that order; junction bases with no gene match: 5. The CDR3 consists of 14 residues. The CDR3 nucleotides are TGTGCCAGCAGTTGGCAGGGGGCCCACTACGAGCAGTACTTC. Its translation is CASSWQGAHYEQYF.